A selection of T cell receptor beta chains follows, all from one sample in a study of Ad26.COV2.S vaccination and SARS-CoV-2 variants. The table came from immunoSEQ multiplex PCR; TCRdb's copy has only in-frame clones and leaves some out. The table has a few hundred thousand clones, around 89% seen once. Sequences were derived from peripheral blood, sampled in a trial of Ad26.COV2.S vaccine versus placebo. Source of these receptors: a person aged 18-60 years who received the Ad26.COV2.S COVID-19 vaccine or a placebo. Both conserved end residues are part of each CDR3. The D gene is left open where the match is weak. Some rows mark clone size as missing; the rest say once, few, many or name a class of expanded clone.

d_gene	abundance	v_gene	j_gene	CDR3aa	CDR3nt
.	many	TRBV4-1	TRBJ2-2	CASSQPRGGGELFF	TGCGCCAGCAGCCAGCCCAGGGGAGGCGGGGAGCTGTTTTTT
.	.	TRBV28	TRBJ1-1	CASSLWAPRAGLNTEAFF	TGTGCCAGCAGTTTATGGGCCCCTCGGGCGGGGCTGAACACTGAAGCTTTCTTT
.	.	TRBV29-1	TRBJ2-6	CSVESAPGANVLTF	TGCAGCGTTGAGTCAGCGCCTGGGGCCAACGTCCTGACTTTC
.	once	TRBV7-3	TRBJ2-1	CASSLMGGPSNEQFF	TGTGCCAGCAGCTTAATGGGCGGCCCCAGCAATGAGCAGTTCTTC
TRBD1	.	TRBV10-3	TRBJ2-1	CAIRTGQNNEQFF	TGTGCCATCAGAACGGGACAGAACAATGAGCAGTTCTTC
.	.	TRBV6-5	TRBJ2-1	CASSTADSYNEQFF	TGTGCCAGCTCGACCGCGGACTCCTACAATGAGCAGTTCTTC
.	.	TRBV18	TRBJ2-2	CASSPWTANTGELFF	TGTGCCAGCTCACCATGGACAGCGAACACCGGGGAGCTGTTTTTT
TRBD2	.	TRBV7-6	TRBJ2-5	CASSSSSGGETQYF	TGTGCCAGCAGCTCGTCTAGCGGGGGTGAGACCCAGTACTTC
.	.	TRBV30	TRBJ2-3	CAWSVLRQRDGSTDTQYF	TGTGCCTGGAGTGTACTGAGACAGAGGGATGGAAGCACAGATACGCAGTATTTT
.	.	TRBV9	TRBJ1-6	CASSVGLDPMVSPLHF	TGTGCCAGCAGCGTAGGTCTAGACCCGATGGTATCACCCCTCCACTTT
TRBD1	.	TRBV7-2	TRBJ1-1	CASSSYHRGEAFF	TGTGCCAGCAGCTCGTACCACAGGGGAGAAGCTTTCTTT
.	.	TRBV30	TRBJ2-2	CAWSLGWAGELFF	TGTGCCTGGAGTCTTGGTTGGGCCGGGGAGCTGTTTTTT
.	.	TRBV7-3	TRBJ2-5	CASSPTRNGETQYF	TGTGCCAGCAGCCCTACTAGGAATGGAGAGACCCAGTACTTC
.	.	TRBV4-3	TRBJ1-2	CASSQDSQGGYYGYTF	TGCGCCAGCAGCCAAGATTCCCAGGGCGGCTACTATGGCTACACCTTC
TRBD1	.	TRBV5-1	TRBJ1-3	CASSLVGQGSGNTIYF	TGCGCCAGCAGCTTGGTGGGACAGGGCTCTGGAAACACCATATATTTT
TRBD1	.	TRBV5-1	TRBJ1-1	CASSPGTGTSNTEAFF	TGCGCCAGCAGCCCCGGGACAGGGACCTCGAACACTGAAGCTTTCTTT
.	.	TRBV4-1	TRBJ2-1	CASSQAGAGEYEQFF	TGCGCCAGCAGCCAAGCTGGGGCAGGGGAGTATGAGCAGTTCTTC
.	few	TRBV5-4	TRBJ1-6	CASSSRAVNSPLHF	TGTGCCAGCAGTTCCAGGGCAGTTAACTCACCCCTCCACTTT
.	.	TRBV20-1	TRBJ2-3	CSASPWTPSSTDTQYF	TGCAGTGCTAGTCCCTGGACTCCCTCTAGCACAGATACGCAGTATTTT
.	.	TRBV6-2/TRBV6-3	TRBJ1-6	CASSYPGGLNSPLHF	TGTGCCAGCAGTTATCCGGGAGGGTTAAATTCACCCCTCCACTTT
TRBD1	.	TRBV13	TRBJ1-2	CASSLSNTGGNYGYTF	TGTGCCAGCAGCTTAAGTAACACAGGGGGCAACTATGGCTACACCTTC
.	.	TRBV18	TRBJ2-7	CASSPGWSSYEQYF	TGTGCCAGCTCACCAGGGTGGAGCTCCTACGAGCAGTACTTC
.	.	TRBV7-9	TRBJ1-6	CASSFAGVNSPLHF	TGTGCCAGCAGCTTTGCAGGGGTTAATTCACCCCTCCACTTT
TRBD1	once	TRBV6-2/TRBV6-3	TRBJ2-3	CASSSGQGQWSDTQYF	TGTGCCAGCAGTTCGGGACAGGGACAGTGGTCAGATACGCAGTATTTT
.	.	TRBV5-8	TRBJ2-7	CASSLYPGTYEQYF	TGTGCCAGCAGCTTGTATCCGGGTACCTACGAGCAGTACTTC
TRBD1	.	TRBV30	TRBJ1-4	CAWRGQGGEKLFF	TGTGCCTGGAGGGGACAGGGCGGAGAAAAACTGTTTTTT
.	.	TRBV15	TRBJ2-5	CATSRDPGETQYF	TGTGCCACCAGCAGAGATCCGGGGGAGACCCAGTACTTC
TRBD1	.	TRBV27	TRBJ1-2	CASSLSGQGSYYGYTF	TGTGCCAGCAGTTTATCTGGACAGGGGTCTTACTATGGCTACACCTTC
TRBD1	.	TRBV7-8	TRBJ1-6	CASSSRHTGQGSSYNSPLHF	TGTGCCAGCAGCTCGAGGCATACAGGACAGGGGAGCTCCTATAATTCACCCCTCCACTTT